Listed below are T cell receptor beta chains from one sample, sequenced in a study of blood T cell repertoires in COVID-19. Only in-frame clones appear in the TCRdb table, and some are missing; sequencing was by immunoSEQ multiplex PCR. Among 130,000 or so clones, roughly 84% were seen once, and the ten largest hold over 8%. The sequenced material came from peripheral blood. These receptors were taken from a woman aged 55-75 years with acute or convalescent COVID-19. The CDR3 runs from the conserved cysteine through the conserved F or W. D genes are given only for firm matches. Clone size is shown for a subset of rows, as once, few, many or a class of expanded clone.

V	size	D	J	CDR3	DNA
TRBV11-2	.	.	TRBJ2-1	CASSRLTLYNEQFF	TGTGCCAGCAGCCGATTGACACTTTACAATGAGCAGTTCTTC
TRBV28	.	TRBD1	TRBJ2-7	CASSRGQGYYEQYF	TGTGCCAGCAGTAGGGGACAGGGGTATTACGAGCAGTACTTC
TRBV7-6	.	.	TRBJ1-2	CASSLEQGYGYTF	TGTGCCAGCAGCTTAGAACAGGGCTATGGCTACACCTTC
TRBV10-3	many	.	TRBJ1-1	CAIGDTNTEAFF	TGTGCCATCGGGGACACGAACACTGAAGCTTTCTTT
TRBV3-1/TRBV3-2	.	TRBD1	TRBJ1-2	CASSPAGTGALLWGYTF	TGTGCCAGCAGCCCAGCCGGGACAGGGGCGCTACTATGGGGCTACACCTTC
TRBV5-6	.	.	TRBJ2-7	CASSLGTTYEQYF	TGTGCCAGCAGCTTGGGGACAACGTACGAGCAGTACTTC
TRBV6-6	.	TRBD1	TRBJ1-2	CASTRTGGGYTF	TGTGCCAGCACCCGGACAGGAGGTGGCTACACCTTC
TRBV14	.	TRBD2	TRBJ2-1	CASSLGGGYNEQFF	TGTGCCAGCAGCCTTGGGGGGGGCTACAATGAGCAGTTCTTC
TRBV27	.	.	TRBJ2-2	CASSLWGGYTGELFF	TGTGCCAGCAGTTTATGGGGGGGCTACACCGGGGAGCTGTTTTTT
TRBV4-1	.	.	TRBJ2-5	CASSQGLRGGVGETQYF	TGCGCCAGCAGCCAAGGGCTAAGGGGGGGGGTAGGAGAGACCCAGTACTTC
TRBV28	.	.	TRBJ1-5	CASSLLSQPQHF	TGTGCCAGCAGTTTATTAAGCCAGCCCCAGCATTTT
TRBV7-6	once	.	TRBJ2-7	CASSLNEGTYEQYF	TGTGCCAGCAGCTTAAATGAGGGTACCTACGAGCAGTACTTC
TRBV5-1	.	.	TRBJ1-2	CASTWAKTGNNYGYTF	TGCGCCAGCACCTGGGCGAAAACAGGAAATAACTATGGCTACACCTTC
TRBV21-1	.	.	TRBJ2-7	CASSNGLAETDSSYEQYF	TGTGCCAGCAGCAACGGCCTAGCGGAGACAGATAGCTCCTACGAGCAGTACTTC
TRBV12-3/TRBV12-4	once	.	TRBJ1-2	CASSLEDFGYTF	TGTGCCAGCAGTTTGGAGGATTTTGGCTACACCTTC
TRBV30	.	TRBD1	TRBJ1-3	CAWSVGGQGRTGNTIYF	TGTGCCTGGAGTGTCGGGGGACAGGGAAGGACTGGAAACACCATATATTTT
TRBV7-7	.	.	TRBJ2-1	CASSLDTGNEQFF	TGTGCTAGCAGCTTAGACACCGGGAATGAGCAGTTCTTC
TRBV24-1	many	.	TRBJ2-2	CATSDLRGRAEGFGELFF	TGTGCCACCAGTGATTTGAGGGGTAGGGCAGAAGGTTTCGGGGAGCTGTTTTTT
TRBV6-6	.	TRBD1	TRBJ2-3	CASSPRDRGPDTQYF	TGTGCCAGCAGTCCCCGGGACAGGGGCCCAGATACGCAGTATTTT
TRBV12-5	once	.	TRBJ2-5	CASGLVRASTRHTETQYF	TGTGCTAGTGGTTTGGTACGAGCCTCGACCCGACATACGGAGACCCAGTACTTC
TRBV21-1	.	.	TRBJ2-6	CASSKGGQFSGANVLTF	TGTGCCAGCAGCAAAGGGGGACAGTTCTCTGGGGCCAACGTCCTGACTTTC
TRBV21-1	.	.	TRBJ1-5	CASSKEGRAAFSNQPQHF	TGTGCCAGCAGCAAAGAGGGGAGGGCAGCTTTTAGCAATCAGCCCCAGCATTTT
TRBV3-1/TRBV3-2	.	.	TRBJ1-1	CASSQTPNTEAFF	TGTGCCAGCAGCCAGACTCCGAACACTGAAGCTTTCTTT
TRBV12-3/TRBV12-4	.	.	TRBJ1-1	CGAMLNTEAFF	TGTGGGGCTATGCTGAACACTGAAGCTTTCTTT
TRBV6-6	.	TRBD1	TRBJ2-7	CASSLLPDREYEQYF	TGTGCCAGCAGTCTCCTCCCGGACAGGGAATACGAGCAGTACTTC
TRBV9	.	TRBD1	TRBJ1-2	CASSGAPDRGYGYTF	TGTGCCAGCAGCGGAGCCCCGGACAGGGGATATGGCTACACCTTC
TRBV25-1	once	TRBD1	TRBJ1-6	CASGGTGEGSPLHF	TGTGCCAGCGGGGGGACAGGGGAGGGGTCACCCCTCCACTTT
TRBV24-1	.	TRBD1	TRBJ1-2	CATSDFPETGPFYGYTF	TGTGCCACCAGTGATTTCCCTGAGACAGGGCCTTTTTATGGCTACACCTTC
TRBV9	.	TRBD1	TRBJ2-3	CASSVVPTGGVNTDTQYF	TGTGCCAGCAGCGTAGTCCCGACAGGGGGCGTTAACACAGATACGCAGTATTTT
TRBV15	.	.	TRBJ2-7	CATSRDSGGGYEQYF	TGTGCCACCAGCAGAGATTCCGGGGGAGGCTACGAGCAGTACTTC
TRBV2	.	.	TRBJ1-1	CASSEGRAGSNRAFF	TGTGCCAGCAGTGAAGGCAGGGCAGGCTCGAACCGAGCTTTCTTT
TRBV28	.	TRBD1	TRBJ1-5	CASRLGQLNQPQHF	TGTGCCAGCAGGCTGGGACAGCTCAATCAGCCCCAGCATTTT
TRBV11-2	.	TRBD2	TRBJ2-1	CASSLEGTSGGARAYNEQFF	TGTGCCAGCAGCTTAGAGGGGACTAGCGGGGGGGCCAGGGCCTACAATGAGCAGTTCTTC
TRBV27	.	.	TRBJ2-5	CATTDSYQETQYF	TGTGCCACTACCGACTCGTACCAAGAGACCCAGTACTTC
TRBV28	.	.	TRBJ1-5	CASSLAGMDQPQHF	TGTGCCAGCAGTTTAGCAGGGATGGACCAGCCCCAGCATTTT
TRBV30	once	TRBD1	TRBJ1-2	CAWSVPRTGAGYTF	TGTGCCTGGAGTGTACCGAGGACAGGGGCGGGCTACACCTTC
TRBV16	.	.	TRBJ1-2	CASSRDQGSYGYTF	TGTGCCAGCAGCCGAGATCAGGGTTCCTATGGCTACACCTTC
TRBV28	.	TRBD1	TRBJ2-1	CASSPTPKGAFEQFF	TGTGCCAGCAGTCCTACTCCTAAGGGGGCGTTTGAGCAGTTCTTC